These 8 T cell receptor beta chains were sequenced from one sample in a study of CD8 T cells in Susac syndrome. RNA amounts of roughly 0.45 to 1 ug underwent reverse transcription with random hexamers. In TCRdb, the immunoSEQ multiplex PCR reads were re-called with MiXCR into one record per CDR3 protein. Among hundreds of thousands of distinct CDR3 sequences listed, approximately 85% were seen once. Specimen: CD8+ T cells from PBMCs. The receptors were sampled from a human donor with multiple sclerosis.

V gene TRBV2 combines with J gene TRBJ1-5; no reliable D call. V was pared by 6 bases and J by 7 bases, with 13 bases between. The germline CDR1 and CDR2 sequences are SNHLY and FYNNEI. The CDR3 spans 13 residues. CDR3: CASRDGRGQPQHF. The CDR3 DNA is TGTGCCAGCAGGGATGGGAGAGGGCAGCCCCAGCATTTT. The full variable domain, in which reference TRBV2 and TRBJ1-5 provide the parts outside the CDR3, is EPEVTQTPSHQVTQMGQEVILRCVPISNHLYFYWYRQILGQKVEFLVSFYNNEISEKSEIFDDQFSVERPDGSNFTLKIRSTKLEDSAMYFCASRDGRGQPQHFGDGTRLSIL.

The rearrangement joins TRBV20-1 to TRBJ1-5; the D gene is possibly TRBD1 (5 bases). The CDR3 runs to 22 residues. The V gene's germline CDR1 is DFQATT and CDR2 SNEGSKA (reference sequence). V was cut by 6 bases and J by 0 bases, with 36 bases left in between. The CDR3 nucleotides read TGCAGTGCCAGGGTTATACCCGACAGCGACGAATTTCAAGCTTATAGCAATCAGCCCCAGCATTTT. Protein: CSARVIPDSDEFQAYSNQPQHF.

The genes are TRBV5-1 and TRBJ2-1; D unclear. The germline CDR1 and CDR2 sequences are SGHRS and YFSETQ. V was cut by 0 bases and J by 4 bases, with 8 bases left in between. This CDR3 contains 14 residues. The CDR3 loop reads CASSLDDQYNEQFF. Written as DNA, the CDR3 is TGCGCCAGCAGCTTGGACGATCAGTACAATGAGCAGTTCTTC.

The chain is built from TRBV4-1 and TRBJ2-7; 9 nucleotides agree with TRBD1. CDR1 and CDR2 from the germline V gene are MGHRA and YSYEKL. This CDR3 spans 15 amino acids. Trimming at V came to 4 bases and at J to 5 bases, leaving 9 bases not matched to a gene. The CDR3 spells CASSPGTGLLNEQYF. Written as DNA, the CDR3 is TGCGCCAGCAGCCCCGGGACAGGGCTTTTGAACGAGCAGTACTTC.

V gene TRBV12-3 or TRBV12-4 combines with J gene TRBJ2-3; the D is unclear. The CDR3 is 16 residues long. Trimming left V 2 bases short and J 0 bases short, with 12 bases between. The CDR3, as DNA: TGTGCCAGCAGTTTATATAGCTCGTTGAGCACAGATACGCAGTATTTT. The encoded protein is CASSLYSSLSTDTQYF.

CDR3: CASSEAGVGRTQYF. In DNA form, the CDR3 reads TGCGCCAGCAGTGAGGCCGGGGTGGGTCGGACCCAGTACTTC. V and J are TRBV10-2 and TRBJ2-5; D is perhaps TRBD2 (5 bases). Germline V gene sequence: CDR1 WSHSY, CDR2 SAAADI. Trimming took off 2 bases at V and 7 bases at J, with 14 bases between the two ends. CDR3 size: 14 residues.

This rearrangement joins TRBV11-2 to TRBJ1-1; D gene ambiguous. The CDR3 extends over 12 amino acids. The V gene's germline CDR1 is SGHAT and CDR2 FQNNGV. Deletions cut 0 bases from V and 7 bases from J, with 6 bases between. In DNA, the CDR3 is TGTGCCAGCAGCTTAGATCACAGTGAAGCTTTCTTT. This codes for CASSLDHSEAFF.

V and J are TRBV7-9 and TRBJ2-7, with D unclear. The CDR3 sequence is 15 residues long. Germline values: CDR1 SEHNR, CDR2 FQNEAQ (reference sequence). Trimming took 1 base from V and 2 from J, leaving 12 bases between them. The CDR3 nucleotides read TGTGCCAGCAGCTTAGGTGACATCCCGACCTACGAGCAGTACTTC. Amino acid sequence: CASSLGDIPTYEQYF.